The 25 T cell receptor beta chains below all came from one sample that was sequenced in a study of cytomegalovirus exposure and HLA in healthy donors. The PCR had 60 Vbeta and 13 Jbeta primers. TCRdb keeps only in-frame clones here, not all; method: immunoSEQ multiplex PCR. The table includes around 120,000 clones, around three quarters detected once. The sample consisted of PBMCs. These receptors all come from a man younger than 40 in good health and CMV-seronegative.

The V call is TRBV6-5, the J call TRBJ2-7; a possible D gene is TRBD1 (5 bases). Trimming stripped 5 bases from V and 4 bases from J, with 15 bases between. From germline, CDR1 is MNHEY and CDR2 SVGAGI. The CDR3 runs to 14 residues. DNA of the CDR3: TGTGCCAGCAGTCCCCAAGACAGTAGATACGAGCAGTACTTC. Its protein is CASSPQDSRYEQYF.

The chain recombines TRBV10-3 with TRBJ1-1; D ambiguous. The CDR3 extends over 14 amino acids. Per the germline V gene, CDR1 is ENHRY and CDR2 is SYGVKD. The germline V and J ends were trimmed by 7 bases and 4 bases, with 16 bases remaining between them. CDR3: CAITRVEGPTEAFF. CDR3 DNA sequence: TGTGCCATCACTAGGGTAGAGGGCCCCACTGAAGCTTTCTTT.

The chain carries TRBV5-4 and TRBJ2-2, with D tentatively TRBD2 (6 bases). Germline CDR1 and CDR2: SGHNT and YYREEE (reference sequence). The CDR3 sequence is 15 residues long. V lost 6 bases to trimming and J lost 1 base, with 13 bases between them. For the CDR3, the DNA is TGTGCCAGCACCCGGGGACTGCAGAACACCGGGGAGCTGTTTTTT. Translation: CASTRGLQNTGELFF.

The rearrangement joins TRBV5-1 to TRBJ2-3; D ambiguous. V was cut by 4 bases and J by 4 bases, with 10 bases left in between. Germline-derived CDR1 and CDR2 are SGHRS and YFSETQ. The CDR3 runs to 13 residues. The CDR3 DNA reads as TGCGCCAGCAGCCCGAACCGGGCAGATACGCAGTATTTT. This encodes CASSPNRADTQYF.

The chain carries TRBV6-6 and TRBJ2-5; 7 positions match TRBD1. Germline CDR1 and CDR2: MNHNY and SVGAGI (reference sequence). With 2 bases clipped from V and 2 bases from J, the junction kept 5 bases outside the gene matches. The CDR3 runs to 15 residues. CDR3 sequence: CASSYGGQRQETQYF. In DNA form, the CDR3 reads TGTGCCAGCAGTTACGGGGGACAGAGACAAGAGACCCAGTACTTC.

The rearrangement joins TRBV15 to TRBJ1-4; weak D call: TRBD1 (5 bases). V gave up 8 bases and J gave up 2 bases, with 18 bases separating them. The CDR3 is 16 amino acids. CDR1 is LNHNV, CDR2 YYDKDF, per germline (reference sequence). CDR3 sequence (DNA): TGTGCCACCTCTGGCCGGTGGGCAGGGACTAATGAAAAACTGTTTTTT. Protein: CATSGRWAGTNEKLFF.

V usage is TRBV6-5 and J usage is TRBJ1-5; TRBD1 matches at 9 bases. This CDR3 contains 13 residues. Germline V gives CDR1 MNHEY, CDR2 SVGAGI. J lost 16 bases, V lost 0 bases, and 7 bases had no gene match. The CDR3: CASSYSRGQGLHF. The CDR3 DNA is TGTGCCAGCAGTTACTCGAGGGGACAGGGCTTACATTTT.

The chain employs TRBV4-2 and TRBJ2-6; D ambiguous. Germline assignment: CDR1 LGHNA and CDR2 YNFKEQ. The CDR3 totals 17 residues. Trimming took 0 bases from V and 0 from J, leaving 9 bases between them. In DNA form, the CDR3 reads TGTGCCAGCAGCCAAGATGTGCGGAACTCTGGGGCCAACGTCCTGACTTTC. It is translated as CASSQDVRNSGANVLTF.

The chain links TRBV5-6 to TRBJ2-7, with 9 bases that match TRBD2. V lost 1 base, J lost 4 bases, and 6 bases stayed unmatched. The V gene's germline CDR1 is SGHDT and CDR2 YYEEEE. This CDR3 spans 15 amino acids. The CDR3 sequence is CASSLKAGGPYEQYF. The CDR3 nucleotides read TGTGCCAGCAGCTTGAAGGCGGGAGGGCCGTACGAGCAGTACTTC.

In this sample, this clone turned up once. J is TRBJ2-6 and V is TRBV6-4; D call uncertain. The CDR3 sequence is 16 residues long. V was cut by 11 bases and J by 2 bases, with 19 bases left in between. Germline V gene data show CDR1 as MRHNA and CDR2 as SNTAGT. CDR3 coding DNA: TGTGCCGACCCGTGGCAGGCTAATACTGGGGCCAACGTCCTGACTTTC. Its protein product is CADPWQANTGANVLTF.

This rearrangement joins TRBV2 to TRBJ2-5; D is perhaps TRBD2 (5 bases). This CDR3 contains 15 residues. Trimming removed 5 bases from V and 2 bases from J, with 15 bases in between. Per germline, CDR1 SNHLY and CDR2 FYNNEI. The CDR3 DNA follows: TGTGCCAGCAGTCTTACACTAGACCAACAAGAGACCCAGTACTTC. As protein: CASSLTLDQQETQYF.

This sequence joins TRBV9 and TRBJ1-1; possible D gene TRBD1, 5 bases. CDR3 length: 13 amino acids. V dropped 3 bases and J dropped 7 bases, with 13 bases sitting between them. Germline CDR1 SGDLS, CDR2 YYNGEE. The CDR3 loop is CASSATGIGEAFF. In nucleotides, the CDR3 is TGTGCCAGCAGCGCCACAGGAATCGGTGAAGCTTTCTTT.

The chain's CDR3 is CASSHGQGYEQYF. CDR3 DNA sequence: TGCGCCAGCAGCCATGGACAGGGATACGAGCAGTACTTC. The V and J genes are TRBV4-1 and TRBJ2-7; TRBD1 agrees at 8 bases. The V gene end was trimmed by 3 bases and the J gene end by 4 bases; junction bases not matched to a gene: 2. Germline lookup yields CDR1 MGHRA and CDR2 YSYEKL. This CDR3 is built from 13 residues.

This clone came up once. The V call is TRBV10-2, the J call TRBJ2-3; maybe TRBD2 (6 bases). Germline CDR1 is WSHSY and CDR2 is SAAADI. The V end lost 6 bases, the J end lost 4 bases, and 17 bases lay between the germline ends. This CDR3 spans 15 amino acids. The CDR3 DNA reads TGCGCCAGCAGGGCGGGACCCGGCCTTCCAGATACGCAGTATTTT. This gives the protein CASRAGPGLPDTQYF.

The V call is TRBV9, the J call TRBJ2-5, with TRBD1 identical over 11 bases. The V and J ends lost 3 bases and 4 bases, in that order; junction bases with no gene match: 5. Germline loops: CDR1 SGDLS, CDR2 YYNGEE. CDR3 length equals 15 residues. The CDR3, as DNA: TGTGCCAGCAGCGCGGACAGGGGGCTCGTAGAGACCCAGTACTTC. This translates into CASSADRGLVETQYF.

V is TRBV19 and J is TRBJ1-1, with D maybe TRBD1 (6 bases). Trimming stripped 1 base from V and 4 bases from J, with 13 bases between. CDR1 and CDR2 from the germline V gene are LNHDA and SQIVND (reference sequence). The CDR3 sequence is 15 residues long. The CDR3 nucleotides read TGTGCCAGTAGTATAGCCCTACAGGGTACCACTGAAGCTTTCTTT. Amino acids: CASSIALQGTTEAFF. Complete variable domain (other parts from reference TRBV19 and TRBJ1-1): DGGITQSPKYLFRKEGQNVTLSCEQNLNHDAMYWYRQDPGQGLRLIYYSQIVNDFQKGDIAEGYSVSREKKESFPLTVTSAQKNPTAFYLCASSIALQGTTEAFFGQGTRLTVV.

This chain links TRBV2 with TRBJ2-7; 8 bases align to TRBD2. This CDR3 spans 15 amino acids. CDR1 SNHLY and CDR2 FYNNEI come from the germline V gene. Trimming took 4 bases from V and 6 from J; bases not matched to a gene: 11. The CDR3 here is CASSGFSGNGGEQYF. DNA for the CDR3: TGTGCCAGCAGTGGTTTTAGCGGGAATGGGGGCGAGCAGTACTTC.

The genes are TRBV27 and TRBJ2-7, with 8 bases lining up with TRBD2. Trimming removed 6 bases from V and 4 bases from J; junction bases left unmatched: 8. Germline CDR1 is MNHEY and CDR2 is SMNVEV (reference sequence). This CDR3 contains 14 residues. The DNA for the CDR3 is TGTGCCAGCAGCTGGCGGGCGGGAGGTTACGAGCAGTACTTC. Its translation: CASSWRAGGYEQYF.

This chain connects TRBV19 to TRBJ1-5; D is unresolved. The CDR3 totals 17 residues. V lost 4 bases and J 3 bases, leaving 19 bases between the germline ends. In germline, CDR1 is LNHDA, CDR2 SQIVND (reference sequence). Here the CDR3 DNA reads TGTGCCAGTAGTACACCCCCAGGTGTCGGCCCCAATCAGCCCCAGCATTTT. It translates to CASSTPPGVGPNQPQHF. The full variable domain, in which reference TRBV19 and TRBJ1-5 provide the parts outside the CDR3, is DGGITQSPKYLFRKEGQNVTLSCEQNLNHDAMYWYRQDPGQGLRLIYYSQIVNDFQKGDIAEGYSVSREKKESFPLTVTSAQKNPTAFYLCASSTPPGVGPNQPQHFGDGTRLSIL.

The chain is built from TRBV5-1 and TRBJ1-1; 8 nucleotides line up with TRBD1. V lost 0 bases and J lost 5; bases outside the gene matches: 3. The CDR3 spans 14 residues. Germline V lookup: CDR1 SGHRS, CDR2 YFSETQ. CDR3 region: CASSLETGGTEAFF. For the CDR3, the DNA is TGCGCCAGCAGCTTGGAAACAGGGGGTACTGAAGCTTTCTTT.

In regard to this clone: One end of the junction varies from germline; a read error may be responsible. The genes are TRBV28 and TRBJ1-5; weak D call: TRBD1 (6 bases). The CDR3 loop spans 14 amino acids. Looked up from germline, CDR1 is MDHEN and CDR2 is SYDVKM. In DNA, the CDR3 is TGTGCCAGCAGTTCCCCGTCGGGACATCAGCCCCAGAATTTT. Translation gives CASSSPSGHQPQNF. The complete variable domain, with remaining parts taken from reference TRBV28 and TRBJ1-5, reads DVKVTQSSRYLVKRTGEKVFLECVQDMDHENMFWYRQDPGLGLRLIYFSYDVKMKEKGDIPEGYSVSREKKERFSLILESASTNQTSMYLCASSSPSGHQPQNFGDGTRLSIL.

This clone appeared a few times. The chain has TRBV14 and TRBJ2-7, with D perhaps matching TRBD2 (6 bases). Germline-derived CDR1 and CDR2 are SGHDN and FVKESK. V lost 2 bases and J 0 bases, leaving 14 bases between the germline ends. This CDR3 is built from 16 residues. The CDR3: CASSQLAGFSSYEQYF. CDR3 in DNA: TGTGCCAGCAGCCAACTCGCGGGATTCAGCTCCTACGAGCAGTACTTC.

This clone came up a few times. The rearrangement links TRBV25-1 to TRBJ2-1, with D tentatively TRBD2 (6 bases). The germline V and J ends were trimmed by 6 bases and 6 bases, with 9 bases remaining between them. Germline V CDR1 and CDR2: MGHDK, SYGVNS. This CDR3 is 12 amino acids long. The CDR3 sequence is CASRWGLNEQFF. The CDR3, as DNA: TGTGCCAGCAGATGGGGACTCAATGAGCAGTTCTTC.

The gene calls are TRBV27 and TRBJ2-7; TRBD1 matches at 9 bases. Trimming at V came to 6 bases and at J to 3 bases, leaving 6 bases not matched to a gene. The CDR3 contains 14 residues. Germline-derived CDR1 and CDR2 are MNHEY and SMNVEV (reference sequence). The CDR3 region has the DNA TGTGCCAGCAGCGCCGGGACAGGGATCTACGAGCAGTACTTC. Translated: CASSAGTGIYEQYF.

The rearrangement uses TRBV15 and TRBJ2-7, with TRBD1 matching 11 bases. CDR3 length: 14 residues. After removal of 6 bases from V and 6 bases from J, the junction contained 7 bases not matched to a gene. Germline V gene lookup returns CDR1 LNHNV and CDR2 YYDKDF (reference sequence). The CDR3 sequence is CATRRDRGYGEQYF. In nucleotides, the CDR3 is TGTGCCACCAGACGGGACAGGGGGTATGGCGAGCAGTACTTC. Full variable domain (outside the CDR3, taken from reference TRBV15 and TRBJ2-7): DAMVIQNPRYQVTQFGKPVTLSCSQTLNHNVMYWYQQKSSQAPKLLFHYYDKDFNNEADTPDNFQSRRPNTSFCFLDIRSPGLGDTAMYLCATRRDRGYGEQYFGPGTRLTVT.